This TCR beta chain appears in the sequencing data of a study of blood T cell repertoires in COVID-19. Study context: There were acute and convalescent COVID-19 samples, and they came from the United States, Italy and Spain. From T cells, B-cell-depleted T cells, or PBMCs came the material, which was cDNA or gDNA.

Germline V gene lookup returns CDR1 MDHEN and CDR2 SYDVKM. This CDR3 region has 15 residues. Trimming left V 3 bases short and J 0 bases short, with 9 bases between. Authors' processing steps: Amplifying reference gene primers gave estimates of nucleated cell counts. The table came from immunoSEQ multiplex PCR; TCRdb's copy has only in-frame clones and leaves some out. That table is the source of V, J and clone size, and D and trimming were worked out from the DNA. The table includes around 260,000 clones, over 65% detected once. Sequences were obtained from peripheral blood. The gene calls are TRBV28 and TRBJ2-4; D not certain. The origin of this receptor is a man aged 55-75 years who had recovered from COVID-19. DNA for the CDR3: TGTGCCAGCAGTTTGGCCAGGCTAGCCAAAAACATTCAGTACTTC. Protein product: CASSLARLAKNIQYF.